One sample yielded the 29 T cell receptor beta chains listed below, sequenced in a study of regulatory T cells in long-lasting Graves disease. To make TCR beta libraries, researchers used iRepertoire HTBI primers and Arm-PCR of CDR3 regions. TCRdb re-derived calls from the multiplex PCR reads in MiXCR, one entry per CDR3 protein. The table lists about 620,000 distinct CDR3 sequences, around 17% of them singletons. Time point in this sample: newly diagnosed GD, antithyroid drugs for less than 3 months. RNA isolated from PBMCs was used to make the TCR library. These data are also associated with another study on T cells in Graves' hyperthyroidism and ophthalmopathy.

Sequenced here: peripheral blood mononuclear cells (PBMCs), sampled at new diagnosis, from a patient treated with antithyroid drugs. The receptors stem from a woman in her thirties with Graves disease.

There are a few counts of this clonotype. The chain carries TRBV19 and TRBJ1-1; D is perhaps TRBD1 (5 bases). The CDR3 runs 14 residues. Germline V lookup: CDR1 LNHDA, CDR2 SQIVND (reference sequence). Trimming removed 4 bases from V and 5 bases from J, with 14 bases in between. CDR3 nucleotide sequence: TGTGCCAGTAGTAACCAGGGAGGTGGGACTGAAGCTTTCTTT. Translating gives CASSNQGGGTEAFF.

The table lists this clonotype with many counts. At one end, the junction sequence differs from germline, possibly due to a read error. V is TRBV12-3 or TRBV12-4 and J is TRBJ2-3, with 7 bases lining up with TRBD2. The CDR3 runs 15 residues. CDR3 DNA: TGTGCCAGCAGCTTAGGACTAGGCTACACAGATACGCAGTATTTT. Protein: CASSLGLGYTDTQYF.

This clonotype was detected ten times or more. The V call is TRBV20-1, the J call TRBJ1-1; TRBD1 aligns across 8 bases. Trimming at V came to 0 bases and at J to 4 bases, leaving 4 bases not matched to a gene. Looked up from germline, CDR1 is DFQATT and CDR2 is SNEGSKA (reference sequence). CDR3 length: 14 residues. The CDR3 DNA reads as TGCAGTGCTAGAGACCCGGACAGGGTCACTGAAGCTTTCTTT. Translation gives CSARDPDRVTEAFF.

This clonotype was seen a handful of times. The chain joins TRBV19 to TRBJ1-6; D perhaps matches TRBD1 (5 bases). The germline CDR1 and CDR2 sequences are LNHDA and SQIVND (reference sequence). The CDR3 spans 14 residues. Trimming pared 2 bases from V and 6 bases from J, leaving 8 bases between. The CDR3 DNA follows: TGTGCCAGTAGTATACAGGGTGGTAATTCACCCCTCCACTTT. Translating it yields CASSIQGGNSPLHF. Drawing the rest from reference TRBV19 and TRBJ1-6, the complete variable domain is DGGITQSPKYLFRKEGQNVTLSCEQNLNHDAMYWYRQDPGQGLRLIYYSQIVNDFQKGDIAEGYSVSREKKESFPLTVTSAQKNPTAFYLCASSIQGGNSPLHFGNGTRLTVT.

Ten or more counts support this clonotype. The chain employs TRBV11-2 and TRBJ2-1; 13 bases line up with TRBD2. The CDR3 contains 18 residues. V dropped 5 bases and J dropped 6; count of bases not matched to a gene: 13. Per the germline V gene, CDR1 is SGHAT and CDR2 is FQNNGV. CDR3 coding DNA: TGTGCCAGCAGCCCGAGGACTAGCGGGAGTGTAGTGGGCAATGAGCAGTTCTTC. Protein sequence: CASSPRTSGSVVGNEQFF. Full variable domain (remainder filled in from reference TRBV11-2 and TRBJ2-1): EAGVAQSPRYKIIEKRQSVAFWCNPISGHATLYWYQQILGQGPKLLIQFQNNGVVDDSQLPKDRFSAERLKGVDSTLKIQPAKLEDSAVYLCASSPRTSGSVVGNEQFFGPGTRLTVL.

To note about this clonotype: Given a much more abundant clone one base away, this may be a read error. The V and J genes are TRBV12-5 and TRBJ1-2; D remains ambiguous. The germline gives CDR1 LGHNT, CDR2 FRNRAP. The CDR3 spans 14 residues. The CDR3: CASGLVPPNHGYTF. The CDR3, as DNA: TGTGCTAGTGGTTTGGTACCCCCTAACCATGGCTACACCTTC.

V usage is TRBV20-1 and J usage is TRBJ1-1; 9 nucleotides align to TRBD1. V shed 5 bases and J 3 bases; nucleotides not matched to a gene: 7. CDR1 is DFQATT and CDR2 is SNEGSKA in the germline V gene (reference sequence). The CDR3 has 14 residues. The DNA of the CDR3 is TGCAGTGCTTCTCCCGGGACAGGGCACACTGAAGCTTTCTTT. This encodes CSASPGTGHTEAFF.

This clonotype was seen ten or more times. This sequence joins TRBV28 and TRBJ2-6; perhaps TRBD2 as D (6 bases). This CDR3 contains 15 residues. The V end lost 5 bases, the J end lost 3 bases, and 11 bases lay between the germline ends. The germline V gene encodes CDR1 MDHEN and CDR2 SYDVKM. The CDR3 loop is CASSPSGGGANVLTF. CDR3 coding DNA: TGTGCCAGCAGTCCCTCCGGGGGTGGGGCCAACGTCCTGACTTTC. Full variable domain (missing parts from reference TRBV28 and TRBJ2-6): DVKVTQSSRYLVKRTGEKVFLECVQDMDHENMFWYRQDPGLGLRLIYFSYDVKMKEKGDIPEGYSVSREKKERFSLILESASTNQTSMYLCASSPSGGGANVLTFGAGSRLTVL.

This clonotype was seen at least ten times. The genes are TRBV28 and TRBJ1-2; D is unclear. The germline V and J ends were trimmed by 9 bases and 4 bases, with 12 bases remaining between them. The CDR3 runs 12 residues. Germline-derived CDR1 and CDR2 are MDHEN and SYDVKM. The CDR3 loop is CARYNRGYGYTF. Here the CDR3 DNA reads TGTGCCAGATATAACCGCGGCTATGGCTACACCTTC.

This chain joins TRBV20-1 and TRBJ1-1; 7 bases map to TRBD1. Trimming at V came to 5 bases and at J to 5 bases, leaving 5 bases not matched to a gene. The CDR3 spans 12 residues. Germline V gene lookup returns CDR1 DFQATT and CDR2 SNEGSKA (reference sequence). The CDR3 sequence: CSAAGGSTEAFF. CDR3 coding DNA: TGCAGTGCTGCAGGGGGGTCGACTGAAGCTTTCTTT.

This clonotype has only a few counts. This rearrangement joins TRBV6-5 to TRBJ1-3; a possible D gene is TRBD1 (6 bases). The CDR3 runs to 15 residues. Looked up from germline, CDR1 is MNHEY and CDR2 is SVGAGI. V was clipped by 4 bases and J by 4 bases, with 14 bases between them. DNA of the CDR3: TGTGCCAGCAGTTCCTCCCCAGGGGCGGGAAACACCATATATTTT. Translated: CASSSSPGAGNTIYF.

This clonotype has a count of ten or more. The rearrangement links TRBV19 to TRBJ1-4, with a tentative D call TRBD1 (5 bases). CDR1 is LNHDA and CDR2 is SQIVND in the germline V gene (reference sequence). Trimming shortened V by 5 bases and J by 11 bases, and 18 bases separated the two germline ends. The CDR3 totals 14 residues. The CDR3 sequence is CASSRDDPQVKLFF. In DNA, the CDR3 is TGTGCCAGTAGTCGGGACGATCCCCAGGTTAAACTGTTTTTT.

This clonotype was seen many times. The rearrangement uses TRBV28 and TRBJ1-3; TRBD1 matches at 7 bases. Germline V gene data show CDR1 as MDHEN and CDR2 as SYDVKM. This CDR3 is 14 amino acids long. Trimming took 6 bases from V and 8 from J; bases not matched to a gene: 10. CDR3 amino acids: CASSRDRVADTIYF. Written as DNA, the CDR3 is TGTGCCAGCAGCCGAGACAGGGTGGCGGACACCATATATTTT.

In its sample, this clonotype was seen many times. The V call is TRBV27, the J call TRBJ2-7, with 11 bases identical to TRBD1. Germline assignment: CDR1 MNHEY and CDR2 SMNVEV (reference sequence). This CDR3 has 13 residues. The V segment lost 8 bases and the J segment 7 bases; nucleotides outside the gene matches: 7. CDR3 sequence: CASGQGAEGEQYF. The CDR3 region has the DNA TGTGCCAGCGGACAGGGGGCTGAGGGGGAGCAGTACTTC.

This clonotype was picked up a small number of times. J is TRBJ2-3 and V is TRBV5-1, with 12 bases aligning to TRBD1. The CDR3 totals 16 residues. The J segment lost 4 bases and the V segment lost 3 bases, leaving 6 bases of the junction unmatched. Germline V gene data show CDR1 as SGHRS and CDR2 as YFSETQ. The DNA for the CDR3 is TGCGCCAGCAGCTCCGCCGGGACAGGGGGCGCAGATACGCAGTATTTT. Its protein product is CASSSAGTGGADTQYF.

The CDR3 region is CASSPFSGDNEQFF. As DNA, the CDR3 is TGTGCCAGCTCACCATTTTCGGGAGACAATGAGCAGTTCTTC. The V gene is TRBV18, the J gene TRBJ2-1; weak D call: TRBD2 (6 bases). Trimming took 2 bases from V and 5 from J, leaving 10 bases between them. CDR1 is KGHSH, CDR2 LQKENI, per germline. The CDR3 consists of 14 residues.

This clonotype was counted ten times or more. The gene calls are TRBV12-3 or TRBV12-4 and TRBJ2-1, with a weak D call TRBD1 (6 bases). The ends were cut back, 6 bases at V and 1 base at J, with 10 bases in the middle. The CDR3 sequence is 14 residues long. The CDR3 region has the DNA TGTGCCAGCAGGTTACAGGGATCCTACAATGAGCAGTTCTTC. Its protein product is CASRLQGSYNEQFF.

The rearrangement links TRBV24-1 to TRBJ1-5; D unclear. This CDR3 is 14 amino acids long. Trimming cost V 4 bases and J 1 base, with 7 bases left between them. Germline CDR1 is KGHDR and CDR2 is SFDVKD. The DNA of the CDR3 is TGTGCCACCAGTGAGGAAAGGAGCAATCAGCCCCAGCATTTT. The encoded protein is CATSEERSNQPQHF.

Comment on this clonotype: A much larger clone is a single base away; this may be a read error. J is TRBJ2-3 and V is TRBV6-5; 9 positions match TRBD1. Germline V CDR1 and CDR2: MNHEY, SVGAGI. The CDR3 loop spans 16 amino acids. CDR3 coding DNA: TGTGCCAGCAGTGCGGGACAGGGAGGGGCCACAGGTACGCAGTATTTT. Translated, it gives CASSAGQGGATGTQYF.

On this clonotype itself: A far larger clone differs by one base, so this is likely a read error. CDR3 DNA sequence: TGTGCCATCAGTTTTGGGGGGAAGGCGGCGTCGCGCTATGGCTACACCTTC. It codes for CAISFGGKAASRYGYTF. The chain combines TRBV10-3 with TRBJ1-2, with D possibly matching TRBD1 (5 bases). CDR1 and CDR2 (germline): ENHRY, SYGVKD. This CDR3 is built from 17 residues. V shed 5 bases and J shed 4 bases, with 23 bases lying between them.

The chain has TRBV20-1 and TRBJ2-1; maybe TRBD1 (6 bases). The CDR3 consists of 13 residues. V was cut by 1 base and J by 9 bases, with 13 bases left in between. Looked up from germline, CDR1 is DFQATT and CDR2 is SNEGSKA (reference sequence). The CDR3 nucleotides read TGCAGTGCTAGAGCCGACAGGACCACTGAGCAGTTCTTC. Protein product: CSARADRTTEQFF.

This clonotype was picked up many times. The CDR3 nucleotides are TGTGCCAGCAGTGACCGACTGGGGACGTGGGTGAATGAGCAGTTCTTC. Its translation is CASSDRLGTWVNEQFF. This chain joins TRBV6-1 and TRBJ2-1; D may be TRBD1 or TRBD2 (5 bases each). V lost 3 bases and J 7 bases, leaving 19 bases between the germline ends. The germline V gene has CDR1 MNHNS and CDR2 SASEGT. CDR3 length equals 16 residues.

This clonotype appeared many times. The chain uses TRBV30 and TRBJ1-1; D not certain. The V gene's germline CDR1 is GTSNPN and CDR2 SVGIG (reference sequence). The V end lost 0 bases, the J end lost 10 bases, and 9 bases lay between the germline ends. The CDR3 runs 11 residues. The CDR3 nucleotides are TGTGCCTGGAGTGTACCGGGTGTAGCTTTCTTT. This encodes CAWSVPGVAFF.

The rearrangement links TRBV14 to TRBJ2-3, with 9 bases that match TRBD1. The assigned J gene may be wrong: the sequence end matches TRBJ2-7 better. The length of the CDR3 is 16 residues. Germline V gene sequence: CDR1 SGHDN, CDR2 FVKESK. The CDR3 nucleotides read TGTGCCAGCAGCCAAAGGACAGGGGCCACCATATACGAGCAGTACTTC. Protein sequence: CASSQRTGATIYEQYF.

The gene calls are TRBV9 and TRBJ2-7, with D perhaps matching TRBD1 or TRBD2 (5 bases each). Trimming removed 4 bases at V and 3 bases at J, with 14 bases between. CDR3 size: 14 residues. Germline lookup yields CDR1 SGDLS and CDR2 YYNGEE. The chain's CDR3 is CASSYEGTIYEQYF. In DNA, the CDR3 is TGTGCCAGCAGCTATGAGGGGACCATCTACGAGCAGTACTTC.

The genes are TRBV19 and TRBJ1-1; D might be TRBD1 (5 bases). The V gene lost 7 bases and the J gene lost 0 bases, with 12 bases spanning the gap. Germline CDR1 reads LNHDA; CDR2 reads SQIVND (reference sequence). CDR3 length: 14 residues. CDR3 in DNA: TGTGCCAGTAAAATGCAGGGCATGAACACTGAAGCTTTCTTT. Its translation: CASKMQGMNTEAFF. Supplemented by reference TRBV19 and TRBJ1-1, the full variable domain reads DGGITQSPKYLFRKEGQNVTLSCEQNLNHDAMYWYRQDPGQGLRLIYYSQIVNDFQKGDIAEGYSVSREKKESFPLTVTSAQKNPTAFYLCASKMQGMNTEAFFGQGTRLTVV.

The chain has TRBV19 and TRBJ1-2; D is uncertain. From germline, CDR1 is LNHDA and CDR2 SQIVND (reference sequence). The CDR3 length is 13 residues. V gave up 4 bases and J gave up 5 bases, with 11 bases separating them. CDR3 in amino acids: CASSSSPEYGYTF. CDR3 nucleotide sequence: TGTGCCAGTAGTAGTTCGCCCGAATATGGCTACACCTTC.

There are a few counts of this clonotype. The rearrangement joins TRBV10-3 to TRBJ1-1, with 10 bases that match TRBD1. V shed 6 bases and J 1 base; nucleotides not matched to a gene: 8. This CDR3 is built from 16 residues. Germline CDR1 ENHRY, CDR2 SYGVKD. As DNA, the CDR3 is TGTGCCATCAGGGCCGGGACAGGGGAGACGAACACTGAAGCTTTCTTT. This codes for CAIRAGTGETNTEAFF.

Ten or more counts support this clonotype. The chain carries TRBV11-2 and TRBJ2-7, with 7 positions matching TRBD1. The J segment lost 5 bases and the V segment lost 5 bases, leaving 12 bases of the junction unmatched. In germline, CDR1 is SGHAT, CDR2 FQNNGV. The CDR3 extends over 15 amino acids. The CDR3 sequence: CASSQGQLSSDEQYF. In nucleotides, the CDR3 is TGTGCCAGCAGCCAGGGACAGCTCTCAAGTGACGAGCAGTACTTC.